This entry concerns a single T cell receptor (beta chain). Original data processing: Using reference gene primer amplification, nucleated cell counts were estimated. Some clones are missing from TCRdb's copy, which holds only in-frame ones; the method was immunoSEQ multiplex PCR. That table gives V, J and clone size, and the DNA gave D and trimming. Among around 100,000 clones listed, 90% were seen once. This CDR3 comprises 14 residues. The germline gives CDR1 MDHEN, CDR2 SYDVKM. V shed 6 bases and J 4 bases; nucleotides not matched to a gene: 8. This sample is part of a study of blood T cell repertoires in COVID-19.

The specimen was peripheral blood. The sequence derives from a man aged 45-65 years with acute or convalescent COVID-19. This chain joins TRBV28 and TRBJ1-2; TRBD1 aligns across 7 bases. The CDR3 loop is CASSLTGVPYGYTF. CDR3 sequence (DNA): TGTGCCAGCAGCCTTACAGGGGTGCCCTATGGCTACACCTTC.